This T cell receptor beta chain was sequenced for a study of shared clonotypes between healthy human individuals. Overall study: Those who served as donors were a couple of women and three men between the ages of 18 and 49.

Each subset's genomic DNA was shared equally among a number of immunoSEQ plates. Profiling relied on immunoSEQ multiplex PCR, and the TCRdb table lists in-frame clones only, not all of them. Of some 490,000 clones listed, roughly 80% are singletons. After removal of 4 bases from V and 5 bases from J, the junction contained 11 bases not matched to a gene. From germline, CDR1 is SGHAT and CDR2 FQNNGV. The CDR3 covers 15 residues. Study-wide findings and caveats: Depth of sequencing was expected to influence donor clonotype sharing.

Nashville, Tennessee was home to all donors, who were Caucasian adults. With respect to this clone: Its matching antigen is unknown.

The V and J genes are TRBV11-2 and TRBJ2-7; 7 bases fit TRBD2. The sequence came from a woman aged 40 to 55 in good health. Some clones in this sample may be carry-over from other donors' samples. The sequencing sample was made of PBMCs. CDR3 DNA: TGTGCCAGCAGCTGGGAGGGGCGGGAGTACAACGAGCAGTACTTC. It specifies CASSWEGREYNEQYF.